Shown below are 22 T cell receptor beta chains from a single sample sequenced in a study of cytomegalovirus exposure and HLA in healthy donors. Measured with immunoSEQ multiplex PCR; TCRdb has only the in-frame clones, and not every one. Here the sample spans 150,000 to 200,000 clones, about 81% being singletons. The specimen was PBMCs. Receptors originate from a woman in her 30s in good health and CMV-seronegative.

The chain uses TRBV29-1 and TRBJ2-2; possible D gene TRBD2, 7 bases. Trimming pared 0 bases from V and 7 bases from J, leaving 18 bases between. The CDR3 is 16 residues long. Germline CDR1 SQVTM, CDR2 ANQGSEA. This CDR3 is CSVEDRAGAGNGELFF. CDR3 sequence (DNA): TGCAGCGTTGAAGATCGGGCGGGGGCAGGGAACGGGGAGCTGTTTTTT.

This clone has only a few counts. The chain is built from TRBV18 and TRBJ2-7; TRBD1 agrees at 7 bases. CDR1 and CDR2 (germline): KGHSH, LQKENI. The junction had 4 bases not matched to a gene; V was cut back by 8 bases and J by 3 bases. CDR3 length: 12 amino acids. The CDR3 region is CASATGNYEQYF. Written as DNA, the CDR3 is TGTGCCAGCGCGACAGGGAACTACGAGCAGTACTTC. Full variable domain (missing parts from reference TRBV18 and TRBJ2-7): NAGVMQNPRHLVRRRGQEARLRCSPMKGHSHVYWYRQLPEEGLKFMVYLQKENIIDESGMPKERFSAEFPKEGPSILRIQQVVRGDSAAYFCASATGNYEQYFGPGTRLTVT.

The V call is TRBV15, the J call TRBJ1-5, with TRBD1 matching 8 bases. The V segment lost 3 bases and the J segment 7 bases; nucleotides outside the gene matches: 11. The CDR3 sequence is 16 residues long. Germline V lookup: CDR1 LNHNV, CDR2 YYDKDF (reference sequence). CDR3 DNA sequence: TGTGCCACCAGCAGTGATGGACAGGGCGTGCGACAGCCCCAGCATTTT. Amino acid sequence: CATSSDGQGVRQPQHF.

V and J are TRBV5-1 and TRBJ2-1; weak D call: TRBD2 (5 bases). This CDR3 has 13 residues. V was pared by 2 bases and J by 7 bases, with 10 bases between. Germline CDR1 is SGHRS and CDR2 is YFSETQ. CDR3 coding DNA: TGCGCCAGCAGCTTAGGACTGCCTAATGAGCAGTTCTTC. Residues: CASSLGLPNEQFF.

This chain joins TRBV4-1 and TRBJ1-2, with D maybe TRBD1 (5 bases). Per germline, CDR1 MGHRA and CDR2 YSYEKL. This CDR3 is built from 14 residues. V lost 1 base to trimming and J lost 8 bases, with 14 bases between them. The CDR3 nucleotides read TGCGCCAGCAGCCAAGCGGGCCAGGGCGAGGGCTACACCTTC. This codes for CASSQAGQGEGYTF.

The chain uses TRBV5-1 and TRBJ2-7; TRBD2 is a possible D gene (6 bases). The CDR3 runs 15 residues. Trimming cost V 5 bases and J 3 bases, with 18 bases left between them. Per the germline V gene, CDR1 is SGHRS and CDR2 is YFSETQ. DNA of the CDR3: TGCGCCAGCAGGTTGTTAGTAGCGGAGAACTACGAGCAGTACTTC. Its translation is CASRLLVAENYEQYF.

The chain couples TRBV15 to TRBJ2-3, with 10 positions matching TRBD1. J lost 3 bases, V lost 1 base, and 7 bases had no gene match. This CDR3 has 17 residues. The germline V gene encodes CDR1 LNHNV and CDR2 YYDKDF (reference sequence). CDR3 loop: CATSRGPGTGVTDTQYF. Here the CDR3 DNA reads TGTGCCACCAGCAGAGGACCCGGGACAGGGGTAACAGATACGCAGTATTTT.

This chain links TRBV18 with TRBJ2-7; weak D call: TRBD2 (5 bases). Germline V gene data show CDR1 as KGHSH and CDR2 as LQKENI. The CDR3 extends over 13 amino acids. V lost 10 bases to trimming and J lost 3 bases, with 16 bases between them. CDR3 region: CATLAPDGYEQYF. Here the CDR3 DNA reads TGTGCCACCCTAGCACCGGACGGCTACGAGCAGTACTTC.

The genes are TRBV25-1 and TRBJ1-6, with no clear D. The CDR3 totals 14 residues. Germline CDR1 MGHDK, CDR2 SYGVNS. Trimming stripped 1 base from V and 7 bases from J, with 8 bases between. CDR3 nucleotides: TGTGCCAGCAGTGAATTAAACAGCAATTCACCCCTCCACTTT. It translates to CASSELNSNSPLHF.

The chain links TRBV6-5 to TRBJ2-3; TRBD2 agrees at 9 bases. V lost 2 bases to trimming and J lost 4 bases; unmatched junction nucleotides: 4. Germline CDR1 is MNHEY and CDR2 is SVGAGI. This CDR3 contains 15 residues. The CDR3 nucleotides are TGTGCCAGCAGTTACGAGAGCGGGGGGCCAGATACGCAGTATTTT. It is translated as CASSYESGGPDTQYF.

Regarding this clone: The same CDR3 is also encoded by other DNA sequences in this sample. V and J are TRBV28 and TRBJ2-7; 10 bases are shared with TRBD1. CDR1 is MDHEN and CDR2 is SYDVKM in the germline V gene. The CDR3 consists of 13 residues. J gave up 4 bases and V 4 bases, and 1 base lay outside the gene matches. CDR3 amino acids: CASSSGQGYEQYF. CDR3 nucleotides: TGTGCCAGCAGTTCGGGACAGGGGTACGAGCAGTACTTC.

The table lists this clone with a count of one. J is TRBJ1-2 and V is TRBV19, with D unresolved. Germline V gene lookup returns CDR1 LNHDA and CDR2 SQIVND (reference sequence). This CDR3 spans 16 amino acids. Trimming stripped 6 bases from V and 0 bases from J, with 17 bases between. This CDR3 is CASSIITAGANYGYTF. In nucleotides, the CDR3 is TGTGCCAGTAGCATCATAACCGCCGGGGCTAACTATGGCTACACCTTC.

To note about this clone: Different DNA sequences within this sample yield the same CDR3. The chain carries TRBV4-2 and TRBJ2-1; 7 nucleotides align to TRBD2. This CDR3 is built from 16 residues. In germline, CDR1 is LGHNA, CDR2 YNFKEQ. V shed 0 bases and J 0 bases; nucleotides not matched to a gene: 2. The CDR3 DNA follows: TGTGCCAGCAGCCAAGATTTAGCGGGCTCCTACAATGAGCAGTTCTTC. Amino acid sequence: CASSQDLAGSYNEQFF.

The chain carries TRBV13 and TRBJ1-5, with D perhaps matching TRBD1 (5 bases). V lost 6 bases to trimming and J lost 5 bases, with 17 bases between them. This CDR3 region has 15 residues. Germline loops: CDR1 PRHDT, CDR2 FYEKMQ (reference sequence). CDR3 region: CASRRRGLIDQPQHF. The CDR3 nucleotides read TGTGCCAGCAGGCGGCGGGGCTTGATCGATCAGCCCCAGCATTTT.

In this sample, this clone turned up a few times. The gene calls are TRBV5-6 and TRBJ1-1, with D uncertain. The V end was cut by 7 bases, the J end by 1 base, with 11 bases between. This CDR3 is 13 amino acids long. Per germline, CDR1 SGHDT and CDR2 YYEEEE. CDR3 nucleotides: TGTGCCAGCCGAAGGACTCCGAACACTGAAGCTTTCTTT. Amino acid sequence: CASRRTPNTEAFF.

The chain uses TRBV27 and TRBJ2-5; a weak D match, TRBD1 (8 bases). Germline V gives CDR1 MNHEY, CDR2 SMNVEV (reference sequence). The CDR3 covers 15 residues. Between the trimmed V and J ends, which lost 6 bases and 3 bases, there was a span of 17 bases. The CDR3 sequence is CASRNRGGLEETQYF. The CDR3 DNA is TGTGCCAGCAGGAACAGGGGGGGACTTGAAGAGACCCAGTACTTC.

This chain uses TRBV30 with TRBJ2-1, with 9 bases lining up with TRBD2. The germline gives CDR1 GTSNPN, CDR2 SVGIG (reference sequence). The V segment lost 0 bases and the J segment 10 bases; nucleotides outside the gene matches: 7. There are 14 residues in the CDR3. This chain's CDR3 is CAWSVGPSGTEQFF. The CDR3, as DNA: TGTGCCTGGAGTGTAGGCCCTAGCGGGACGGAGCAGTTCTTC.

The CDR3 loop reads CASSLTGVTEAFF. Here the CDR3 DNA reads TGTGCCAGCAGCTTGACAGGGGTCACTGAAGCTTTCTTT. V gene TRBV7-6 combines with J gene TRBJ1-1, with TRBD1 matching over 8 bases. CDR1 and CDR2 from the germline V gene are SGHVS and FNYEAQ. V was pared by 3 bases and J by 4 bases, with 1 base of the junction left unmatched. The CDR3 is 13 residues long.

This chain connects TRBV7-9 to TRBJ2-1, with 7 bases fitting TRBD1. Germline trimming cut 5 bases from V and 14 bases from J; bases unmatched to any gene: 12. The CDR3 has 13 residues. Germline values: CDR1 SEHNR, CDR2 FQNEAQ (reference sequence). CDR3 residues: CASSPRDSRAEFF. The CDR3 DNA sequence: TGTGCCAGCAGCCCCAGGGACAGTCGGGCTGAGTTCTTC. Looking up the rest from reference TRBV7-9 and TRBJ2-1 gives the full variable domain: DTGVSQNPRHKITKRGQNVTFRCDPISEHNRLYWYRQTLGQGPEFLTYFQNEAQLEKSRLLSDRFSAERPKGSFSTLEIQRTEQGDSAMYLCASSPRDSRAEFFGPGTRLTVL.

The chain links TRBV5-1 to TRBJ2-4; D might be TRBD1 (6 bases). The germline V gene has CDR1 SGHRS and CDR2 YFSETQ. CDR3 length: 15 amino acids. Trimming took 3 bases from V and 1 from J, leaving 11 bases between them. The CDR3 loop reads CASSSTTGAKNIQYF. The CDR3 DNA reads TGCGCCAGCAGCTCGACCACAGGGGCCAAAAACATTCAGTACTTC.

There are many counts of this clone. The rearrangement uses TRBV5-1 and TRBJ2-3; TRBD2 aligns across 11 bases. There are 16 residues in the CDR3. V shed 4 bases, J shed 4 bases, and the junction held 8 bases outside the gene matches. CDR1 is SGHRS and CDR2 is YFSETQ in the germline V gene. The CDR3 nucleotides read TGCGCCAGCAGCGGTCTAGCGGGAGGCGTGGCAGATACGCAGTATTTT. Translated: CASSGLAGGVADTQYF.

The chain uses TRBV11-2 and TRBJ1-2; 10 positions agree with TRBD1. Trimming at V came to 2 bases and at J to 8 bases, leaving 8 bases not matched to a gene. This CDR3 region has 15 residues. Germline V gene sequence: CDR1 SGHAT, CDR2 FQNNGV. DNA for the CDR3: TGTGCCAGCAGCTTAATTCCGGGACAGGGGTGGGGCTACACCTTC. Its protein is CASSLIPGQGWGYTF.